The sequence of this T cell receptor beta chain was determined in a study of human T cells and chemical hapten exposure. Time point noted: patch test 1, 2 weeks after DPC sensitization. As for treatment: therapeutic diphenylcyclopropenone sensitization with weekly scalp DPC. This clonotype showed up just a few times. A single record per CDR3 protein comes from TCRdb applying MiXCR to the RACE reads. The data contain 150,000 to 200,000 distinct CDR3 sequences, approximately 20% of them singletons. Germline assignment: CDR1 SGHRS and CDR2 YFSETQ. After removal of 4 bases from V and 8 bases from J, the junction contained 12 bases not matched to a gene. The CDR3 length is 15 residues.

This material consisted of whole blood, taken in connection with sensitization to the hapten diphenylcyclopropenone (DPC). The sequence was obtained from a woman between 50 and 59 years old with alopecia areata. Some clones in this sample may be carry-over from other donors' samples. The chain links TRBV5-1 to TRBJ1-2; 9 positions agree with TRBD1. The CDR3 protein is CASSQQQGAMGGYTF. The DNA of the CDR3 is TGCGCCAGCAGCCAGCAACAGGGGGCTATGGGCGGCTACACCTTC. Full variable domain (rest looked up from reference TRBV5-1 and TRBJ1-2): KAGVTQTPRYLIKTRGQQVTLSCSPISGHRSVSWYQQTPGQGLQFLFEYFSETQRNKGNFPGRFSGRQFSNSRSEMNVSTLELGDSALYLCASSQQQGAMGGYTFGSGTRLTVV.